Below are 8 T cell receptor beta chains sequenced from a single sample in a study of shared clonotypes between healthy human individuals. The data were produced by immunoSEQ multiplex PCR, yet TCRdb's version contains in-frame clones alone and is incomplete. The data show about 2.5 million clones, roughly 90% seen once. Sequenced input: naive CD4+ T cells from PBMCs. Subset reported: CD45RA+ positively selected. All receptors derive from a young man in good health. Some clones in this sample may be carry-over from other donors' samples.

This clone was seen just once. The rearrangement uses TRBV18 and TRBJ2-2; D is undetermined. The CDR3 spans 14 residues. Between the trimmed V and J ends, which lost 2 bases and 7 bases, there was a span of 11 bases. Germline CDR1 is KGHSH and CDR2 is LQKENI. The CDR3 DNA is TGTGCCAGCTCACCAGGGCAGGCGAACGGGGAGCTGTTTTTT. Its protein is CASSPGQANGELFF.

This clone was counted a few times. Other DNA sequences in this specimen translate into the identical CDR3. The chain employs TRBV28 and TRBJ1-2; TRBD1 is a possible D gene (5 bases). Germline assignment: CDR1 MDHEN and CDR2 SYDVKM. Deletions cut 5 bases from V and 5 bases from J, with 9 bases between. The CDR3 length is 12 residues. The CDR3: CASSLGGYGYTF. The DNA for the CDR3 is TGTGCCAGCAGTCTGGGGGGGTATGGCTACACCTTC.

The chain has TRBV7-6 and TRBJ2-7; no clear D gene. The CDR3 is 13 amino acids. Between the trimmed V and J ends, which lost 5 bases and 0 bases, there was a span of 8 bases. Germline assignment: CDR1 SGHVS and CDR2 FNYEAQ. CDR3 in amino acids: CASSPYSSYEQYF. CDR3 in DNA: TGTGCCAGCAGCCCGTACAGCTCCTACGAGCAGTACTTC.

V is TRBV29-1 and J is TRBJ2-7; tentative D call: TRBD2 (6 bases). V gave up 4 bases and J gave up 3 bases, with 16 bases separating them. CDR3 size: 14 residues. Germline-derived CDR1 and CDR2 are SQVTM and ANQGSEA. The CDR3 region is CSVGALGGDYEQYF. The CDR3 nucleotides are TGCAGCGTTGGAGCTTTAGGAGGGGACTACGAGCAGTACTTC.

Only one count was recorded for this clone. Other DNA variants within this sample encode the same CDR3. The chain joins TRBV10-3 to TRBJ1-3; D call uncertain. The CDR3 has 15 residues. Germline lookup yields CDR1 ENHRY and CDR2 SYGVKD. V was pared by 0 bases and J by 0 bases, with 6 bases between. Written as DNA, the CDR3 is TGTGCCATCAGTGAGTCCGGCGGCTCTGGAAACACCATATATTTT. It is translated as CAISESGGSGNTIYF.

The J gene is TRBJ1-5, the V gene TRBV4-1; 8 bases align to TRBD1. The CDR3 extends over 15 amino acids. V was clipped by 4 bases and J by 3 bases; unmatched bases: 5. From germline, CDR1 is MGHRA and CDR2 YSYEKL. CDR3 protein: CASSPRGRDNQPQHF. The CDR3 DNA reads TGCGCCAGCAGCCCCAGGGGGCGAGACAATCAGCCCCAGCATTTT.

The chain employs TRBV28 and TRBJ1-3; the match to TRBD1 covers 7 bases. The CDR3 sequence is 16 residues long. CDR1 MDHEN and CDR2 SYDVKM come from the germline V gene. J gave up 0 bases and V 6 bases, and 8 bases lay outside the gene matches. The CDR3 here is CASSPLRDSSGNTIYF. The CDR3, as DNA: TGTGCCAGCAGCCCCCTCCGGGACAGCTCTGGAAACACCATATATTTT.

A word on this clone: The sample holds other DNA sequences that translate to the same CDR3. The chain employs TRBV7-8 and TRBJ2-1, with unresolved D. The CDR3 runs 10 residues. Germline assignment: CDR1 SGHVS and CDR2 FQNEAQ. The V end was cut by 2 bases, the J end by 9 bases, with 2 bases between. CDR3 sequence reads: CASSLTEQFF. Here the CDR3 DNA reads TGTGCCAGCAGCTTAACTGAGCAGTTCTTC. The whole variable domain, filled in from reference TRBV7-8 and TRBJ2-1, reads GAGVSQSPRYKVAKRGQDVALRCDPISGHVSLFWYQQALGQGPEFLTYFQNEAQLDKSGLPSDRFFAERPEGSVSTLKIQRTQQEDSAVYLCASSLTEQFFGPGTRLTVL.